This TCR beta chain was captured in a study of blood T cell repertoires in COVID-19 (dated by TCRdb to about 2020). A note on the overall study: The collaborator samples originated in the United States, Italy and Spain and spanned the acute and convalescent phases of COVID-19. The prospective study material was composed of cDNA or gDNA derived from T cells, B-cell-depleted T cells, or PBMCs. Subjects who had been exposed to COVID-19, were actively infected with it, or had recovered from it provided the deeply sampled blood TCRbeta repertoires that made up the dataset. The repertoires were made available in a free public database intended to serve as a resource for research on the immune response to SARS-CoV-2. The samples were drawn from two sources: the first 160 participants of the ongoing ImmuneRACE study, and fewer than 1,500 subjects contributed by 6 global collaborators. The sample metadata nearly always contained a de-identified subject ID, COVID-19 status, age in years and sex. HLA class I and class II types, where available, came from metadata supplied by the sample provider rather than from assay-based typing. General conclusions and limits of the study: Clinical and demographic metadata were provided uncurated, with the amount varying by source and participant.

The immunoSEQ Assay, a bias-controlled multiplex PCR, was used to amplify TCRbeta CDR3 regions from genomic DNA. As for the authors' bioinformatics: Nucleated cell counts per sample were estimated from amplification of reference gene primers within the assay. To quantify the absolute abundance of each unique TCRbeta CDR3 rearrangement, sequence reads were collapsed and filtered. For each sample, productive Simpson clonality was calculated by taking the square root of Simpson's diversity index across productive rearrangements. TCRdb provides this immuneACCESS table in a form limited to in-frame rearrangements. Some clones are lacking; in checked studies, under half of them reflect an unresolved V gene, and why the rest are absent is not known. V and J calls plus clone size are reproduced from that table; the DNA served to infer D and trimming. Present in this sample are under 300,000 clones, 75% to 90% of which were seen just once. Roughly 2.1% of the sample goes to the ten largest clones.

V trim: 1 base; J trim: 5 bases; unmatched bases: 4. CDR1 is given as SGHNT and CDR2 as YYREEE, both from the germline V gene (reference sequence). CDR3 length: 15 amino acids, cysteine to phenylalanine. The kept DNA is CDR3 alone, 45 bases in frame from the first base. Collaborating institutions collected whole blood in K2EDTA tubes following their own protocols. For TCRbeta analysis, collaborator samples were shipped as frozen whole blood, as isolated PBMCs, or as DNA extracted from either sample type. Details on this clone: Its antigen is currently not known. No base-level quality is on record; no much larger clone is a single base apart.

The sequence is built from TRBV5-4 and TRBJ2-5, and 11 junction bases match TRBD2. This TCR was recovered from a man aged 50-59 years with acute or convalescent COVID-19. Sequencing was carried out using peripheral blood. CDR3 loop: CASSLTSGGGETQYF. Here is the DNA: TGTGCCAGCAGCTTGACTAGCGGGGGTGGGGAGACCCAGTACTTC.